This T cell receptor (beta chain) was identified in a study of T cell responses to AZD1222 COVID-19 vaccine. Some clones are missing from TCRdb's copy, which holds only in-frame ones; the method was immunoSEQ multiplex PCR. The table has some 130,000 clones, around 90% seen once; the top ten hold approximately 2%. Germline-derived CDR1 and CDR2 are MNHEY and SVGAGI. V lost 0 bases, J lost 6 bases, and 11 bases lay in between. The CDR3 is 14 amino acids. The chain links TRBV6-5 to TRBJ1-2, with a tentative D call TRBD1 (5 bases). The source is an adult who received the AZD1222 COVID-19 vaccine. The source was peripheral blood, collected 28 days after the second AZD1222 dose. The CDR3, as DNA: TGTGCCAGCAGTTACTCGGGGGGGACGGATGGCTACACCTTC. Its translation is CASSYSGGTDGYTF.